Listed below are T cell receptor beta chains from one sample, sequenced in a study of T-cell memory formation after mild COVID-19. TCRdb itself ran the 5' RACE reads through MiXCR, one entry per CDR3 protein. The data hold around 300,000 distinct CDR3 sequences, with roughly 13% observed a single time. The sequenced sample was PBMCs or a T cell subset sorted from them (not recorded which). These receptors originate from a man younger than 35 who had mild COVID-19 (a few samples of this study predate the infection). Cell type and time point are not known. The CDR3 runs from the conserved cysteine through the conserved F or W.

J gene | V gene | CDR3 length | CDR3 protein
TRBJ2-1 | TRBV27 | 15 | CASSFGQGPFNEQFF
TRBJ1-2 | TRBV7-9 | 17 | CASSLVGQGSPNYGYTF
TRBJ2-3 | TRBV7-2 | 13 | CASKGTATDTQYF
TRBJ1-5 | TRBV20-1 | 13 | CSARGQGAQPQHF
TRBJ1-1 | TRBV3-1 | 12 | CASSQSDLNAFF
TRBJ1-3 | TRBV5-1 | 16 | CASSRTGSSSGNTIYF
TRBJ2-6 | TRBV27 | 15 | CASTEGARGANVLTF
TRBJ2-3 | TRBV3-1 | 16 | CASRPGTSYSTDTQYF
TRBJ1-6 | TRBV27 | 17 | CASSTIKRGSYNSPLHF
TRBJ1-3 | TRBV9 | 15 | CASSVDTLSGNTIYF
TRBJ2-3 | TRBV7-8 | 15 | CASSLPSGGTDTQYF
TRBJ2-6 | TRBV6-2/TRBV6-3 | 15 | CASSLGGSGANVLTF
TRBJ2-5 | TRBV12-3/TRBV12-4 | 15 | CASSPGRVGQETQYF
TRBJ1-1 | TRBV5-6 | 13 | CASSEQGRLGAFF
TRBJ2-4 | TRBV5-1 | 15 | CASSWGVLAKNIQYF
TRBJ1-3 | TRBV7-2 | 14 | CASSSQISGNTIYF
TRBJ2-3 | TRBV6-6 | 16 | CASSYVARTNTDTQYF
TRBJ2-5 | TRBV12-3/TRBV12-4 | 16 | CASSLVAGGPQETQYF
TRBJ1-1 | TRBV12-3/TRBV12-4 | 14 | CASSRTDLSTEAFF
TRBJ2-7 | TRBV6-5 | 13 | CASSYGQYYEQYF
TRBJ1-5 | TRBV27 | 15 | CASRLLTNSNQPQHF
TRBJ1-2 | TRBV7-2 | 13 | CASSLVSTRGYTF
TRBJ2-1 | TRBV15 | 15 | CATSPGPDSYNEQFF
TRBJ2-2 | TRBV7-7 | 14 | CASSAVGSGGELFF
TRBJ1-2 | TRBV6-6 | 14 | CASSAYDRNYGYTF
TRBJ2-5 | TRBV5-6 | 14 | CASSLAGALGTQYF
TRBJ2-3 | TRBV30 | 14 | CAWSKPAGTDTQYF
TRBJ1-5 | TRBV28 | 19 | CASSFLKTGDAPSNQPQHF
TRBJ2-5 | TRBV4-3 | 14 | CASSHDRLQETQYF
TRBJ2-3 | TRBV5-1 | 14 | CASSAGRKDDTQYF
TRBJ2-3 | TRBV9 | 16 | CASSGPSGGRTDTQYF
TRBJ2-3 | TRBV4-1 | 15 | CASSLPVGGTDTQYF
TRBJ1-1 | TRBV4-3 | 14 | CASSQGRGGTEAFF
TRBJ2-5 | TRBV20-1 | 13 | CSARDRVQETQYF
TRBJ1-5 | TRBV6-2/TRBV6-3 | 15 | CASSYVGQGAQPQHF
TRBJ2-7 | TRBV6-5 | 15 | CASSYSGSGGNEQYF
TRBJ2-2 | TRBV9 | 16 | CASSVRDTRTTGELFF
TRBJ2-5 | TRBV20-1 | 15 | CSAPPSGGAGETQYF
TRBJ2-7 | TRBV6-6 | 9 | CASGDEQYF
TRBJ2-7 | TRBV20-1 | 16 | CSARDPRQALSYEQYF
TRBJ2-3 | TRBV12-3/TRBV12-4 | 16 | CASRSSLLTSTDTQYF
TRBJ1-6 | TRBV6-6 | 13 | CASSFSGSSPLHF